Each of the 12 T cell receptor beta chains below was sequenced from the same sample in a study of blood T cell repertoires in COVID-19. The assay was immunoSEQ multiplex PCR, and TCRdb's table has in-frame clones only and misses some. The sample holds under 15,000 clones, about nine tenths seen once. The sequenced sample was peripheral blood. The receptor set was obtained from a human donor in a cohort sampled during active COVID-19.

The rearrangement links TRBV18 to TRBJ1-1; D is possibly TRBD1 (6 bases). Trimming left V 2 bases short and J 3 bases short, with 13 bases between. Germline-derived CDR1 and CDR2 are KGHSH and LQKENI. The CDR3 covers 15 residues. The CDR3 region has the DNA TGTGCCAGCTCACCAAAAGGGGGGGTTGACACTGAAGCTTTCTTT. The encoded protein is CASSPKGGVDTEAFF. Full variable domain (missing parts from reference TRBV18 and TRBJ1-1): NAGVMQNPRHLVRRRGQEARLRCSPMKGHSHVYWYRQLPEEGLKFMVYLQKENIIDESGMPKERFSAEFPKEGPSILRIQQVVRGDSAAYFCASSPKGGVDTEAFFGQGTRLTVV.

The chain employs TRBV3-1 (or the pseudogene TRBV3-2) and TRBJ1-5; 9 nucleotides match TRBD1. CDR1 and CDR2 (germline): LGHDT, YNNKEL (reference sequence). The ends lost 1 base at V and 4 bases at J; junction bases unmatched: 5. The CDR3 extends over 16 amino acids. Here the CDR3 reads CASSQGGTGWNQPQHF. CDR3 nucleotide sequence: TGTGCCAGCAGCCAAGGCGGGACAGGGTGGAATCAGCCCCAGCATTTT.

This sequence joins TRBV11-2 and TRBJ1-4, with D unclear. The V end lost 3 bases, the J end lost 10 bases, and 9 bases lay between the germline ends. CDR3 length equals 12 residues. Per the germline V gene, CDR1 is SGHAT and CDR2 is FQNNGV. CDR3 in DNA: TGTGCCAGCAGCTTGCCCGGTGGAAAACTGTTTTTT. This gives the protein CASSLPGGKLFF.

This sequence joins TRBV5-1 and TRBJ1-1, with 9 positions matching TRBD1. Germline V lookup: CDR1 SGHRS, CDR2 YFSETQ. The CDR3 spans 13 residues. V was pared by 4 bases and J by 10 bases, with 8 bases of the junction left unmatched. The CDR3 loop is CASSTDRGFLAFF. CDR3 in DNA: TGCGCCAGCAGCACCGACAGGGGGTTCTTAGCTTTCTTT.

This clone was observed a single time. V usage is TRBV6-5 and J usage is TRBJ2-7; 9 positions match TRBD2. Per the germline V gene, CDR1 is MNHEY and CDR2 is SVGAGI. The CDR3 loop spans 15 amino acids. J was trimmed by 3 bases and V by 10 bases; bases with no gene match: 13. The DNA of the CDR3 is TGTGCCACAAGCTGGGGGCTAGCGGGGAGCTACGAGCAGTACTTC. Translated: CATSWGLAGSYEQYF.

This rearrangement joins TRBV30 to TRBJ1-1; D gene ambiguous. The CDR3 length is 13 residues. Germline CDR1 GTSNPN, CDR2 SVGIG (reference sequence). Trimming took off 1 base at V and 4 bases at J, with 10 bases between the two ends. The DNA for the CDR3 is TGTGCCTGGAGTGGGTGGCGGGCCACTGAAGCTTTCTTT. Protein: CAWSGWRATEAFF.

This clone was seen once. The genes are TRBV10-2 and TRBJ1-2; possibly TRBD1 for D (6 bases). CDR3 length equals 12 residues. Germline-derived CDR1 and CDR2 are WSHSY and SAAADI. V was trimmed by 5 bases and J by 8 bases, leaving 12 bases between them. In DNA form, the CDR3 reads TGCGCCAGCAGTCATACAGGGAACGGCTACACCTTC. Its protein is CASSHTGNGYTF.

V usage is TRBV7-2 and J usage is TRBJ2-3; 9 bases agree with TRBD2. Trimming took 1 base from V and 5 from J; bases not matched to a gene: 10. CDR3 length: 17 amino acids. Per germline, CDR1 SGHTA and CDR2 FQGNSA. CDR3 DNA sequence: TGTGCCAGCAGCTTAGGATCTTTTGAGCGGGGGGAAGATACGCAGTATTTT. This translates into CASSLGSFERGEDTQYF.

The chain links TRBV6-5 to TRBJ2-7; D possibly corresponds to TRBD2 (6 bases). V lost 8 bases and J 3 bases, leaving 17 bases between the germline ends. CDR3 length equals 14 residues. CDR1 and CDR2 from the germline V gene are MNHEY and SVGAGI. CDR3 DNA: TGTGCCAGCGGTCGTGCCGCGGGGATCTACGAGCAGTACTTC. Translated, it gives CASGRAAGIYEQYF.

V is TRBV14 and J is TRBJ1-1; D might be TRBD1 (5 bases). Germline CDR1 is SGHDN and CDR2 is FVKESK. V was clipped by 0 bases and J by 1 base, with 6 bases between them. There are 14 residues in the CDR3. CDR3 amino acids: CASSQETANTEAFF. The CDR3 DNA is TGTGCCAGCAGCCAAGAGACAGCGAACACTGAAGCTTTCTTT.

The CDR3 reads CASSSGTTETQYF. The CDR3 DNA reads as TGTGCCAGCAGCTCCGGGACAACGGAGACCCAGTACTTC. V and J are TRBV7-3 and TRBJ2-5; perhaps TRBD1 as D (6 bases). The CDR3 length is 13 residues. V gave up 4 bases and J gave up 5 bases, with 11 bases separating them. Germline V gene data show CDR1 as SGHTA and CDR2 as FQGTGA. The variable domain in full, completed from reference TRBV7-3 and TRBJ2-5, reads GAGVSQTPSNKVTEKGKYVELRCDPISGHTALYWYRQSLGQGPEFLIYFQGTGAADDSGLPNDRFFAVRPEGSVSTLKIQRTERGDSAVYLCASSSGTTETQYFGPGTRLLVL.

The J gene is TRBJ2-7, the V gene TRBV6-5; a weak D match, TRBD1 (6 bases). V was cut by 6 bases and J by 3 bases, with 12 bases left in between. The V gene's germline CDR1 is MNHEY and CDR2 SVGAGI. The CDR3 loop spans 13 amino acids. CDR3 residues: CASSVVQGYEQYF. CDR3 in DNA: TGTGCCAGCAGCGTTGTACAGGGCTACGAGCAGTACTTC.